This T cell receptor (beta chain) was sequenced during a study of T-cell memory formation after mild COVID-19. Overall study: TCR clusters were mostly confined to one donor each.

This CDR3 comprises 15 residues. The germline CDR1 and CDR2 sequences are SEHNR and FQNEAQ (reference sequence). Trimming shortened V by 4 bases and J by 4 bases, and 14 bases separated the two germline ends. From the 5' RACE reads, TCRdb called clonotypes with MiXCR, one entry per CDR3 protein. This table has 470,000 or so distinct CDR3 sequences, 18% appearing once. Study-level points and caveats: The pre-infection memory compartment contained some responding clones, suggesting cross-reactive memory joined. Mainly CM and EM harbored the contracting CD4+ clones; mainly EMRA harbored the CD8+ ones. Contracting clones from day 15 to 85 showed balanced CD4/CD8; later expanders favored CD4+.

As to this clonotype: Its antigen is unidentified.

The chain links TRBV7-9 to TRBJ1-5; D is unresolved. This TCR came from an adult woman who had mild COVID-19 (a few samples of this study predate the infection). Cell type and time point are not known. Material: PBMCs or a T cell subset sorted from them (not recorded which). CDR3 in DNA: TGTGCCAGCAGCTCCGCGACGATTCGAAATCAGCCCCAGCATTTT. The encoded protein is CASSSATIRNQPQHF. Complete variable domain (other parts from reference TRBV7-9 and TRBJ1-5): DTGVSQNPRHKITKRGQNVTFRCDPISEHNRLYWYRQTLGQGPEFLTYFQNEAQLEKSRLLSDRFSAERPKGSFSTLEIQRTEQGDSAMYLCASSSATIRNQPQHFGDGTRLSIL.